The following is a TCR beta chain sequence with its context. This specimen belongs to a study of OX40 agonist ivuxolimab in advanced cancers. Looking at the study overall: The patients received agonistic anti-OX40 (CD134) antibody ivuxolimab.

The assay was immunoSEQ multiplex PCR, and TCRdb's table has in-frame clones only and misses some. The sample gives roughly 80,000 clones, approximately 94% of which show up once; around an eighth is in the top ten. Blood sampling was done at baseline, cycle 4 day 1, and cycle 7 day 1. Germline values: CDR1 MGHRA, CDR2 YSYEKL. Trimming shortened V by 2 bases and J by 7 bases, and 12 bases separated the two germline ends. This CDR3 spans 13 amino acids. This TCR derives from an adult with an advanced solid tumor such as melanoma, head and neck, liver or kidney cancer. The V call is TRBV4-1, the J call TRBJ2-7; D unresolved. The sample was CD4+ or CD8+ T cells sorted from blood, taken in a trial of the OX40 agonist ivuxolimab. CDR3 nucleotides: TGCGCCAGCAGCCAAACTGAAGGATGGGAGCAGTACTTC. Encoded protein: CASSQTEGWEQYF.